Each of the 16 T cell receptor beta chains below was sequenced from the same sample in a study of shared clonotypes between healthy human individuals. Some clones are missing from TCRdb's copy, which holds only in-frame ones; the method was immunoSEQ multiplex PCR. The sample records a few million clones, 92% being singletons. Input material: naive CD4+ T cells from PBMCs. The sample's subset: CD45RA+ positively selected. Every receptor here comes from a young man in good health. Some clones in this sample may be carry-over from other donors' samples.

As regards this clone: The same CDR3 also results from other DNA sequences found in this sample. The rearrangement joins TRBV7-3 to TRBJ1-1, with TRBD1 matching 7 bases. Germline loops: CDR1 SGHTA, CDR2 FQGTGA. CDR3 length: 14 amino acids. The V gene end was trimmed by 5 bases and the J gene end by 1 base; junction bases not matched to a gene: 4. The CDR3 protein is CASSPGQANTEAFF. The CDR3 nucleotides are TGTGCCAGCAGCCCTGGACAGGCGAACACTGAAGCTTTCTTT.

The chain uses TRBV5-1 and TRBJ2-7, with TRBD2 as a possible D gene (5 bases). Trimming removed 4 bases from V and 2 bases from J, with 19 bases in between. Germline V gives CDR1 SGHRS, CDR2 YFSETQ. The length of the CDR3 is 16 residues. The CDR3 protein is CASSPSGNPNAYEQYF. In nucleotides, the CDR3 is TGCGCCAGCAGCCCATCCGGGAATCCAAACGCCTACGAGCAGTACTTC.

The CDR3, as DNA: TGTGCCACCAGCAGAGGACGGCTAACGAACACTGAAGCTTTCTTT. Residues: CATSRGRLTNTEAFF. This chain connects TRBV15 to TRBJ1-1, with D uncertain. The germline V gene encodes CDR1 LNHNV and CDR2 YYDKDF (reference sequence). The germline V and J ends were trimmed by 1 base and 1 base, with 10 bases remaining between them. This CDR3 has 15 residues.

CDR3 amino acids: CASSDWGYGYTF. The DNA of the CDR3 is TGTGCCAGCAGTGATTGGGGTTATGGCTACACCTTC. The chain uses TRBV6-1 and TRBJ1-2; D ambiguous. The CDR3 contains 12 residues. Germline lookup yields CDR1 MNHNS and CDR2 SASEGT. V lost 3 bases, J lost 5 bases, and 7 bases lay in between.

This sequence joins TRBV11-3 and TRBJ2-2, with 11 bases matching TRBD1. Losses at the gene ends were 6 bases for V and 5 bases for J; bases not matched to a gene: 8. Germline V gene sequence: CDR1 SGHNT, CDR2 YENEEA. This CDR3 has 16 amino acids. The CDR3 spells CASSTGQGAGTGELFF. DNA of the CDR3: TGTGCCAGCAGTACAGGACAGGGGGCAGGTACCGGGGAGCTGTTTTTT.

The chain recombines TRBV6-5 with TRBJ2-5, with 9 nucleotides matching TRBD1. The J segment lost 4 bases and the V segment lost 5 bases, leaving 5 bases of the junction unmatched. Germline V gene lookup returns CDR1 MNHEY and CDR2 SVGAGI. The CDR3 length is 14 residues. CDR3 in DNA: TGTGCCAGCAGTCGGGGACAGGGCAGAGAGACCCAGTACTTC. The encoded protein is CASSRGQGRETQYF.

As for this clone: Other DNA variants within this sample encode the same CDR3. The V call is TRBV28, the J call TRBJ1-2, with D unresolved. The CDR3 runs 13 residues. Trimming shortened V by 2 bases and J by 2 bases, and 6 bases separated the two germline ends. Germline CDR1 MDHEN, CDR2 SYDVKM. The CDR3 DNA follows: TGTGCCAGCAGTTTAAGGACGAACTATGGCTACACCTTC. Translated: CASSLRTNYGYTF.

The rearrangement uses TRBV12-2 and TRBJ2-1; the D call in the table, TRBD2, was not verified against the DNA. TRBV12-2 is a listed pseudogene. The CDR3 consists of 17 residues. CDR3 bases: TGTGCAAGTCGCTTAGACCCACCGGGGGTAGCGGGTGGTGAGCAGTTCTTC. It encodes CASRLDPPGVAGGEQFF.

This chain uses TRBV11-2 with TRBJ2-1, with a weak D call TRBD2 (5 bases). The CDR3 length is 15 residues. Germline V gives CDR1 SGHAT, CDR2 FQNNGV. Trimming took off 6 bases at V and 0 bases at J, with 12 bases between the two ends. CDR3 sequence (DNA): TGTGCCAGCAGGGGTAAAGGGAGCTCCTACAATGAGCAGTTCTTC. This codes for CASRGKGSSYNEQFF. The whole variable domain, remainder taken from reference TRBV11-2 and TRBJ2-1, is EAGVAQSPRYKIIEKRQSVAFWCNPISGHATLYWYQQILGQGPKLLIQFQNNGVVDDSQLPKDRFSAERLKGVDSTLKIQPAKLEDSAVYLCASRGKGSSYNEQFFGPGTRLTVL.

The chain links TRBV9 to TRBJ1-3, with D perhaps matching TRBD1 (5 bases). CDR1 is SGDLS, CDR2 YYNGEE, per germline. The ends were cut back, 3 bases at V and 4 bases at J, with 11 bases in the middle. This CDR3 region has 14 residues. CDR3 region: CASSARDGGNTIYF. CDR3 DNA: TGTGCCAGCAGCGCGCGGGACGGCGGAAACACCATATATTTT.

V usage is TRBV4-1 and J usage is TRBJ2-2, with TRBD2 matching over 8 bases. CDR3 length: 16 amino acids. Trimming took 2 bases from V and 3 from J; bases not matched to a gene: 5. CDR1 is MGHRA, CDR2 YSYEKL, per germline. CDR3: CASSQPRGGYTGELFF. For the CDR3, the DNA is TGCGCCAGCAGCCAACCCCGGGGGGGGTACACCGGGGAGCTGTTTTTT.

Notes on this clone: Distinct nucleotide sequences in the sample also encode this CDR3. The chain has TRBV7-2 and TRBJ1-5; 8 bases agree with TRBD1. The trim removed 0 bases at V and 5 bases at J, leaving 3 bases unmatched. Looked up from germline, CDR1 is SGHTA and CDR2 is FQGNSA. The CDR3 extends over 15 amino acids. DNA for the CDR3: TGTGCCAGCAGCTTAGCCGGGACAGGTTATCAGCCCCAGCATTTT. Its translation: CASSLAGTGYQPQHF.

About this clone: At one of its ends the junction is not consistent with the germline gene, which may arise from a read error. The rearrangement joins TRBV28 to TRBJ1-5; D might be TRBD1 (5 bases). This CDR3 has 13 amino acids. Per germline, CDR1 MDHEN and CDR2 SYDVKM. CDR3 sequence: CASLNRGSTISAF. The CDR3 nucleotides are TGTGCCAGCCTTAATAGGGGATCCACAATCTCAGCATTT.

The chain links TRBV28 to TRBJ2-1; D uncertain. Germline CDR1 reads MDHEN; CDR2 reads SYDVKM. The V and J ends lost 3 bases and 9 bases respectively, with 9 bases between them. CDR3 length equals 12 residues. The CDR3 nucleotides are TGTGCCAGCAGTTTCCGGTGGGGTGAGCAGTTCTTC. Protein product: CASSFRWGEQFF.

The chain employs TRBV5-1 and TRBJ2-3, with 8 bases lining up with TRBD1. Looked up from germline, CDR1 is SGHRS and CDR2 is YFSETQ. The trim removed 2 bases at V and 4 bases at J, leaving 6 bases unmatched. This CDR3 region has 15 residues. The CDR3 DNA follows: TGCGCCAGCAGCTTCCGACAGGGGTTGGCAGATACGCAGTATTTT. Translated: CASSFRQGLADTQYF.

The chain combines TRBV5-1 with TRBJ2-2; 8 positions agree with TRBD2. Trimming at V came to 6 bases and at J to 3 bases, leaving 7 bases not matched to a gene. The CDR3 runs to 15 residues. From germline, CDR1 is SGHRS and CDR2 YFSETQ. DNA for the CDR3: TGCGCCAGCACCTGGGTACTAGCGGACACCGGGGAGCTGTTTTTT. Its protein product is CASTWVLADTGELFF.